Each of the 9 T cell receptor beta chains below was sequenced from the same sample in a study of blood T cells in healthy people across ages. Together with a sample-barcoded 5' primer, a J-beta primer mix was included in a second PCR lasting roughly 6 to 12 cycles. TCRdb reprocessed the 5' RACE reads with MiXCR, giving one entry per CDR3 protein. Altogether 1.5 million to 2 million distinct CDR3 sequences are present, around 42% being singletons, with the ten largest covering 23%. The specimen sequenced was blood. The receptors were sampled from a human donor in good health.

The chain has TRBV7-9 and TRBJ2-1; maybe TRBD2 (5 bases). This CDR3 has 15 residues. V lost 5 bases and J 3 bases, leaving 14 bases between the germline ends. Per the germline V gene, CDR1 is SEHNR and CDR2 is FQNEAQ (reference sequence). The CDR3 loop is CASSESKRYYNEQFF. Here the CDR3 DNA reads TGTGCCAGCAGCGAATCCAAGCGGTACTACAATGAGCAGTTCTTC.

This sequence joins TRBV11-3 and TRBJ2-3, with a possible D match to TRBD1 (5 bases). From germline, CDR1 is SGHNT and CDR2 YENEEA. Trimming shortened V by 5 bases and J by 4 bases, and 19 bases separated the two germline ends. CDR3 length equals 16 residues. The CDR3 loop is CASSHSRGWNADTQYF. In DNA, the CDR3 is TGTGCCAGCAGCCACTCTAGGGGTTGGAATGCAGATACGCAGTATTTT.

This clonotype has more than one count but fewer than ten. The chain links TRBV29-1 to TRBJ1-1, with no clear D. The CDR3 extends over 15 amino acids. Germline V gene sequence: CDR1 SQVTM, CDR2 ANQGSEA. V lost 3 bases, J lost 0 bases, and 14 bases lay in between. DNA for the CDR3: TGCAGCGTTGATGGCAGGTTCTCCATGAACACTGAAGCTTTCTTT. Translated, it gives CSVDGRFSMNTEAFF.

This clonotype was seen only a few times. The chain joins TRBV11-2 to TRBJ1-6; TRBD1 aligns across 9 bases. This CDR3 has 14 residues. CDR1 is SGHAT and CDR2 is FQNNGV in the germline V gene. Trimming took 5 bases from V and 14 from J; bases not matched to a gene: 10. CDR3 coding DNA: TGTGCCAGCAGCATGCCGGGACAGGGATCGGCCCTCCACTTT. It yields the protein CASSMPGQGSALHF.

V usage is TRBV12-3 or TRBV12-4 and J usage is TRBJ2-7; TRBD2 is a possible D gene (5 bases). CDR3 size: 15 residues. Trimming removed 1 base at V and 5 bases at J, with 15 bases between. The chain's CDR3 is CASSLGGYPLNEQYF. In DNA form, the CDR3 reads TGTGCCAGCAGTTTAGGAGGGTACCCTCTGAACGAGCAGTACTTC.

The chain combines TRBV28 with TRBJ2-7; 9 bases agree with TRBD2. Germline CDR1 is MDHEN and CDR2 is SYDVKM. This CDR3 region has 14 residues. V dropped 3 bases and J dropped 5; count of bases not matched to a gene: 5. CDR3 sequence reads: CASSLREGVNEQYF. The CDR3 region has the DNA TGTGCCAGCAGTTTGCGGGAGGGGGTCAACGAGCAGTACTTC. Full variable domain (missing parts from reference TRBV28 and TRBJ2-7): DVKVTQSSRYLVKRTGEKVFLECVQDMDHENMFWYRQDPGLGLRLIYFSYDVKMKEKGDIPEGYSVSREKKERFSLILESASTNQTSMYLCASSLREGVNEQYFGPGTRLTVT.

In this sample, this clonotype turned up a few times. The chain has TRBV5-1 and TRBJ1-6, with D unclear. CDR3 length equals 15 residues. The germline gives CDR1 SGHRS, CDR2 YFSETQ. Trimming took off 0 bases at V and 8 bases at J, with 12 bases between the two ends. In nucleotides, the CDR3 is TGCGCCAGCAGCTTGGCCGCCTTTTCGGATTCACCCCTCCACTTT. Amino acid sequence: CASSLAAFSDSPLHF. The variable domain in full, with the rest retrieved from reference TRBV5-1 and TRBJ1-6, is KAGVTQTPRYLIKTRGQQVTLSCSPISGHRSVSWYQQTPGQGLQFLFEYFSETQRNKGNFPGRFSGRQFSNSRSEMNVSTLELGDSALYLCASSLAAFSDSPLHFGNGTRLTVT.

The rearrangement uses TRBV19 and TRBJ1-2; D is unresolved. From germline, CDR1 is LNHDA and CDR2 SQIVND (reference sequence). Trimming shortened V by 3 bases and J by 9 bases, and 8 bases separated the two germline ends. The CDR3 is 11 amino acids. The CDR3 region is CASSILGSYTF. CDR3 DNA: TGTGCCAGTAGTATCCTTGGTAGCTACACCTTC.

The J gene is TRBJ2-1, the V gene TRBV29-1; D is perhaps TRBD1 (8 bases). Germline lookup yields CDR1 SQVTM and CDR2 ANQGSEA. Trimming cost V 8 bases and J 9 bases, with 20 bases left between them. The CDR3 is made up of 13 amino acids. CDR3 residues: CSIGQGGDSEQFF. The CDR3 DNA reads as TGCAGCATCGGACAGGGAGGGGATAGTGAGCAGTTCTTC.